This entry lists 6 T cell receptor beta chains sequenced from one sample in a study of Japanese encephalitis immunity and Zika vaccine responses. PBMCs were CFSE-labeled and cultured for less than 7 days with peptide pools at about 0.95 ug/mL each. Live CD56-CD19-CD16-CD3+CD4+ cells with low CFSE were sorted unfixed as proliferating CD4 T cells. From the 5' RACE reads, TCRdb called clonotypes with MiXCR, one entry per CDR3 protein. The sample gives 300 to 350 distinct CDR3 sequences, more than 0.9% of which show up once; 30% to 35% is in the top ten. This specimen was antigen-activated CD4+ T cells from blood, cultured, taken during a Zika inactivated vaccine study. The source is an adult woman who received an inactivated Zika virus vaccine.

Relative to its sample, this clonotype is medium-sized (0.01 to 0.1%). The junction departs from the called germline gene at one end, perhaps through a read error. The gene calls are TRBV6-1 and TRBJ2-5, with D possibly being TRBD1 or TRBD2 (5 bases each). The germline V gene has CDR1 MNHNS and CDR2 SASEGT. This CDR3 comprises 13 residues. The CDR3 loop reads CASTEPPGRTHDF. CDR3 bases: TGTGCCAGCACCGAACCCCCGGGACGGACCCACGACTTC.

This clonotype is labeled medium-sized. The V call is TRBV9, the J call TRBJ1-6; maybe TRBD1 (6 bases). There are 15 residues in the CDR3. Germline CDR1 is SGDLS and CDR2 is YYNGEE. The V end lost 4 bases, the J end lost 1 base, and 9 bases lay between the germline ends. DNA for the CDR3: TGTGCCAGCAGCCAAGGGGGGTCCTATAATTCACCCCTCCACTTT. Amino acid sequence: CASSQGGSYNSPLHF. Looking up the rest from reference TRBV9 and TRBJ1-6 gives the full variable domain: DSGVTQTPKHLITATGQRVTLRCSPRSGDLSVYWYQQSLDQGLQFLIQYYNGEERAKGNILERFSAQQFPDLHSELNLSSLELGDSALYFCASSQGGSYNSPLHFGNGTRLTVT.

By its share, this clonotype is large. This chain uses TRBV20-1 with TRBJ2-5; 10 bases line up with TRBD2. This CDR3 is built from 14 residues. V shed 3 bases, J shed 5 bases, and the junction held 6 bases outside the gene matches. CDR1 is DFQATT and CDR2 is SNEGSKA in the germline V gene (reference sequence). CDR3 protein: CSASLAGAGETQYF. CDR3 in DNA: TGCAGTGCTAGTCTAGCGGGGGCCGGGGAGACCCAGTACTTC.

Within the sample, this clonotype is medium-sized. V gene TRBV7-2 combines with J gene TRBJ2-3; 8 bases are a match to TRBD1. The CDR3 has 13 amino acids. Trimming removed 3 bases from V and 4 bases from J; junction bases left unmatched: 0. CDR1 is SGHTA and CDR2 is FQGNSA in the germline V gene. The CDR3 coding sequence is TGTGCCAGCAGCTTGACAGGGGCAGATACGCAGTATTTT. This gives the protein CASSLTGADTQYF. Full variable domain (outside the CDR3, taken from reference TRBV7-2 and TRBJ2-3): GAGVSQSPSNKVTEKGKDVELRCDPISGHTALYWYRQSLGQGLEFLIYFQGNSAPDKSGLPSDRFSAERTGGSVSTLTIQRTQQEDSAVYLCASSLTGADTQYFGPGTRLTVL.

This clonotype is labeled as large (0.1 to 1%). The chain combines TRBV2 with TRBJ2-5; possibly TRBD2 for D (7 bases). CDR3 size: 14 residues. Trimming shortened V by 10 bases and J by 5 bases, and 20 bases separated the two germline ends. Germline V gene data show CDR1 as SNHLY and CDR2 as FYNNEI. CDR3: CATHPPGRGETQYF. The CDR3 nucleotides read TGTGCCACCCATCCCCCGGGGAGGGGGGAGACCCAGTACTTC.

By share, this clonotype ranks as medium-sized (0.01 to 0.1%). CDR3: CASSPGRTGVSTDTQYF. In nucleotides, the CDR3 is TGTGCCAGCTCACCAGGCCGGACAGGGGTCAGCACAGATACGCAGTATTTT. The rearrangement uses TRBV18 and TRBJ2-3; 9 nucleotides agree with TRBD1. Germline-derived CDR1 and CDR2 are KGHSH and LQKENI. Germline trimming cut 2 bases from V and 0 bases from J; bases unmatched to any gene: 6. The CDR3 covers 17 residues.